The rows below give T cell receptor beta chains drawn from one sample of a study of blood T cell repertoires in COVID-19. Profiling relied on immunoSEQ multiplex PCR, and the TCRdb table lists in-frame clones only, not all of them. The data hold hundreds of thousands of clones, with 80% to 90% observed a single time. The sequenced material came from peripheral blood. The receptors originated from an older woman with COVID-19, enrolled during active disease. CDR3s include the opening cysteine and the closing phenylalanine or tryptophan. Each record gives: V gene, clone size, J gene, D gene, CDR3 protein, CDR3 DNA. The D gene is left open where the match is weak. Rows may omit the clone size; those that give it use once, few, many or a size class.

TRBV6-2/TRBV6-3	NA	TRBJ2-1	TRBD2	CASSSERGGLFEQFF	TGTGCCAGCAGTTCGGAGCGGGGGGGCCTTTTTGAGCAGTTCTTC
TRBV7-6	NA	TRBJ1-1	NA	CASSLTAWQGTIEAFF	TGTGCCAGCAGCTTAACCGCCTGGCAGGGAACCATTGAAGCTTTCTTT
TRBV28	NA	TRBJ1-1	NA	CASSPGKNTEAFF	TGTGCCAGCAGTCCAGGGAAGAACACTGAAGCTTTCTTT
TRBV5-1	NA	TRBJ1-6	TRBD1	CASSSNQGADSPLHF	TGCGCCAGCAGCTCAAATCAGGGGGCCGATTCACCCCTCCACTTT
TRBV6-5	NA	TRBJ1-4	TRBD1	CASSPTGGGEKLFF	TGTGCCAGCAGCCCGACAGGGGGCGGAGAAAAACTGTTTTTT
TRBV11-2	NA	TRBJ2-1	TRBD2	CASSLDPPGLADYNEQFF	TGTGCCAGCAGCTTAGATCCCCCGGGACTAGCGGATTACAATGAGCAGTTCTTC
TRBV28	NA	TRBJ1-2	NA	CASSFGVNYGYTF	TGTGCCAGCAGTTTCGGTGTTAACTATGGCTACACCTTC
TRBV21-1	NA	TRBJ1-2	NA	CASPPVGQGHYGYTF	TGTGCCAGCCCGCCAGTGGGGCAGGGGCACTATGGCTACACCTTC
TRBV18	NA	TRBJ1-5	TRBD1	CASSPGTDYNQPQHF	TGTGCCAGCTCACCGGGGACAGACTACAATCAGCCCCAGCATTTT
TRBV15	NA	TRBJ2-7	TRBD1	CATSRDNRGPYEQYF	TGTGCCACCAGCAGAGATAACAGGGGCCCCTACGAGCAGTACTTC
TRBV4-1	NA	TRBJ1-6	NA	CASSQGTGGFTSPLHF	TGCGCCAGCAGCCAAGGGACCGGGGGTTTCACTTCACCCCTCCACTTT
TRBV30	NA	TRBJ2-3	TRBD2	CAWSSTTSGGTDTQYF	TGTGCCTGGAGTTCAACGACTAGCGGTGGCACAGATACGCAGTATTTT
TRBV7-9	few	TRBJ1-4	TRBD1	CASSLVRGVNEKLFF	TGTGCCAGCAGCTTAGTCAGGGGGGTGAATGAAAAACTGTTTTTT
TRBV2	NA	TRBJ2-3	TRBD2	CAGGSGGTSTDTQYF	TGTGCCGGGGGTAGCGGGGGGACTAGCACAGATACGCAGTATTTT
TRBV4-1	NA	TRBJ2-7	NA	CASSQGPRGFEQYF	TGCGCCAGCAGCCAAGGACCCAGGGGCTTTGAGCAGTACTTC
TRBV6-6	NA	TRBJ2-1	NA	CASRHDREQFF	TGTGCCAGCAGGCATGACAGAGAGCAGTTCTTC
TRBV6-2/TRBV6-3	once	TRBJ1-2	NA	CASSYLVRDYGYTF	TGTGCCAGCAGTTACCTCGTTAGAGACTATGGCTACACCTTC
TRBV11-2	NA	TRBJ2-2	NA	CASSLIVTGELFF	TGTGCCAGCAGCTTAATCGTCACCGGGGAGCTGTTTTTT
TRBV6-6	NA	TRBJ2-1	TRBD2	CASSYSAGGLLNEQFF	TGTGCCAGCAGTTACTCAGCGGGGGGCCTCCTCAATGAGCAGTTCTTC
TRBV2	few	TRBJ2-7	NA	CASSLVPSEGQYF	TGTGCCAGCAGTTTGGTCCCCTCAGAGGGGCAGTACTTC
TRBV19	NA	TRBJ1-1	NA	CASSMGAREAFF	TGTGCCAGTAGTATGGGAGCCCGTGAAGCTTTCTTT
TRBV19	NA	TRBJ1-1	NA	CASSIAPRTEAFF	TGTGCCAGTAGTATAGCTCCGAGGACTGAAGCTTTCTTT
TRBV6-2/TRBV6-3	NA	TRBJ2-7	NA	CASSYGLYEQYF	TGTGCCAGCAGTTACGGACTCTACGAGCAGTACTTC
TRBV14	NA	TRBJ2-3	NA	CASSQDNAGPDTQYF	TGTGCCAGCAGCCAAGATAATGCGGGACCAGATACGCAGTATTTT
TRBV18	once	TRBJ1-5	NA	CASSPMAVGGSNQPQHF	TGTGCCAGCTCACCAATGGCAGTCGGGGGAAGCAATCAGCCCCAGCATTTT
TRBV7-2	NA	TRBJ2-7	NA	CASKLGQSSYEQYF	TGTGCCAGCAAATTGGGGCAGAGCTCCTACGAGCAGTACTTC
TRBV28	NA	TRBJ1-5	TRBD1	CASSPWDSIRGQPQHF	TGTGCCAGCAGTCCATGGGACAGTATTAGGGGTCAGCCCCAGCATTTT
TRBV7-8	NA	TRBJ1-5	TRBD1	CASSPSGGYSNQPQHF	TGTGCCAGCAGCCCATCAGGGGGATATAGCAATCAGCCCCAGCATTTT
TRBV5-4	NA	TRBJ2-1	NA	CASSRGFGRDYNEQFF	TGTGCCAGCAGTAGAGGTTTTGGCAGGGACTACAATGAGCAGTTCTTC
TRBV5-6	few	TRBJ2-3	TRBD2	CASSSLAGVHTQYF	TGTGCCAGCAGCTCCCTAGCGGGGGTACATACGCAGTATTTT
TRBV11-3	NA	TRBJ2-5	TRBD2	CASSSGLAGGGMETQYF	TGTGCCAGCAGCTCCGGACTAGCGGGGGGCGGTATGGAGACCCAGTACTTC
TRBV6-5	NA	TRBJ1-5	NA	CASSYSGGTRPQHF	TGTGCCAGCAGTTACTCCGGCGGGACGCGGCCCCAGCATTTT
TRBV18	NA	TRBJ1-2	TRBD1	CASSPVTGGDYGYTF	TGTGCCAGCTCACCAGTGACAGGGGGGGACTATGGCTACACCTTC
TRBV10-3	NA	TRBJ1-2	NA	CAISERGLSYGYTF	TGTGCCATCAGTGAGCGGGGGTTGAGCTATGGCTACACCTTC
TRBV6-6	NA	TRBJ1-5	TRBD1	CASSYSRGRSNQPQHF	TGTGCCAGCAGTTACTCCAGGGGGAGAAGCAATCAGCCCCAGCATTTT
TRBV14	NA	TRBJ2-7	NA	CASRHTPRGGTYEQYF	TGTGCCAGCAGGCACACCCCGCGGGGTGGAACCTACGAGCAGTACTTC
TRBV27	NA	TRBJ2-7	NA	CASSGSDTTEYF	TGTGCCAGCAGTGGCTCGGACACGACGGAGTACTTC
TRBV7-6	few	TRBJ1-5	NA	CASSLLVQGRSNQPQHF	TGTGCCAGCAGCCTCCTAGTTCAGGGTCGCAGCAATCAGCCCCAGCATTTT
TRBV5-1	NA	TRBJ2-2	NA	CASSLAWQSTGELFF	TGCGCCAGCAGCTTGGCCTGGCAGTCTACCGGGGAGCTGTTTTTT
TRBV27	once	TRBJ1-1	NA	CASSSQTKEAFF	TGTGCCAGCAGCTCACAAACTAAAGAAGCTTTCTTT
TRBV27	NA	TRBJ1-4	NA	CASSTTRLNDEKLFF	TGTGCCAGCAGCACTACGCGTCTAAACGATGAAAAACTGTTTTTT
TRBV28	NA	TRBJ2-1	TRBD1	CASSRTGGRNEQFF	TGTGCCAGCAGTCGGACAGGGGGTAGGAATGAGCAGTTCTTC
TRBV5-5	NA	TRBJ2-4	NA	CASSLAFGGGLAKNIQYF	TGTGCCAGCAGCTTGGCCTTCGGCGGGGGCCTAGCCAAAAACATTCAGTACTTC
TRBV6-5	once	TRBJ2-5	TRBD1	CASGQGEETQYF	TGTGCCAGTGGACAGGGCGAAGAGACCCAGTACTTC
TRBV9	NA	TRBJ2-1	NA	CASSVDLSASYNEQFF	TGTGCCAGCAGCGTAGATCTTAGCGCCTCCTACAATGAGCAGTTCTTC
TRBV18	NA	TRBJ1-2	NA	CASSPPRPGLDYGYTF	TGTGCCAGCTCACCACCGAGGCCGGGATTGGACTATGGCTACACCTTC